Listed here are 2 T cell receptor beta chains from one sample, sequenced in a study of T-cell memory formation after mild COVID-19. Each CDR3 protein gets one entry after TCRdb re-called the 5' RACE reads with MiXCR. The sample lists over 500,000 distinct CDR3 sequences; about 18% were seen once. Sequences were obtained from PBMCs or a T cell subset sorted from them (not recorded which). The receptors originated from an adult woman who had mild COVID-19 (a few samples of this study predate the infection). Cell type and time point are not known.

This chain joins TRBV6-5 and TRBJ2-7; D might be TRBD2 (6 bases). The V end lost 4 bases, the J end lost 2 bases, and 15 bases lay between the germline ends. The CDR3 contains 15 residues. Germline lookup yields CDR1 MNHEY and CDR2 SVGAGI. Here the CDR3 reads CASSSSPGLAYEQYF. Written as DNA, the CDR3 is TGTGCCAGCAGTTCCAGCCCGGGACTCGCCTACGAGCAGTACTTC.

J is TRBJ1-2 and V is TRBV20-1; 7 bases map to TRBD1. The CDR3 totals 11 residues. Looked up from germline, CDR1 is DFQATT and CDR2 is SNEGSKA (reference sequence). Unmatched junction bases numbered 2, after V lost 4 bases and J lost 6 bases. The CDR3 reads CSATQGHGYTF. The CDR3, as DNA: TGCAGTGCTACACAGGGGCATGGCTACACCTTC.